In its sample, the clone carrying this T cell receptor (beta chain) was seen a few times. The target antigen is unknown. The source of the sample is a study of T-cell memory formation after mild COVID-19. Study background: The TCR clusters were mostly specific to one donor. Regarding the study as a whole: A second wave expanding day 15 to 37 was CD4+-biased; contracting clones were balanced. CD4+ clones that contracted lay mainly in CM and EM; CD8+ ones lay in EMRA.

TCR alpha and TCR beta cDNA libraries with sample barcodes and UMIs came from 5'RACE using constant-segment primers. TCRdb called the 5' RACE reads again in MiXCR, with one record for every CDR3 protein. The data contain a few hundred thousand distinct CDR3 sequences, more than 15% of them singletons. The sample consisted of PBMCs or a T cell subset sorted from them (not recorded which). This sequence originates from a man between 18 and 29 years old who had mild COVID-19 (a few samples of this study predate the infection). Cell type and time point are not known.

The CDR3 nucleotides read TGCGCCAGCAGCGTGGGACAGGGCAGTAAAGAGACCCAGTACTTC. Translated: CASSVGQGSKETQYF. The chain has TRBV5-1 and TRBJ2-5; TRBD1 aligns across 9 bases. This CDR3 comprises 15 residues. Germline V gives CDR1 SGHRS, CDR2 YFSETQ. V was pared by 4 bases and J by 3 bases, with 7 bases of the junction left unmatched.